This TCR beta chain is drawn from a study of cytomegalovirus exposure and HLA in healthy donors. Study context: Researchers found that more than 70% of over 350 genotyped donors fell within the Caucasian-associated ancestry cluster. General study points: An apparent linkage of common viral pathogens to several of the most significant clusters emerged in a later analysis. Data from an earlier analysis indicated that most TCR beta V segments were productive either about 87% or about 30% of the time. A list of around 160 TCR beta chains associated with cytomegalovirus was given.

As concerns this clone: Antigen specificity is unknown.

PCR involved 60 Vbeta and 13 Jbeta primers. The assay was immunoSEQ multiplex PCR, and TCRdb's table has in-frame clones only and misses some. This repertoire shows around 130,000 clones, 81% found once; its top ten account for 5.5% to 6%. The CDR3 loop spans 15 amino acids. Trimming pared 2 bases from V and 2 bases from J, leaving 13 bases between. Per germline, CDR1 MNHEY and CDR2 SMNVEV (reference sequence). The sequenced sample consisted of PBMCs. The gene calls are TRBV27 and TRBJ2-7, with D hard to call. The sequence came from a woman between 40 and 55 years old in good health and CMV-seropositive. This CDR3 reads CASSLRKLSPYEQYF. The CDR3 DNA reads TGTGCCAGCAGTTTAAGAAAGTTGAGTCCCTACGAGCAGTACTTC.